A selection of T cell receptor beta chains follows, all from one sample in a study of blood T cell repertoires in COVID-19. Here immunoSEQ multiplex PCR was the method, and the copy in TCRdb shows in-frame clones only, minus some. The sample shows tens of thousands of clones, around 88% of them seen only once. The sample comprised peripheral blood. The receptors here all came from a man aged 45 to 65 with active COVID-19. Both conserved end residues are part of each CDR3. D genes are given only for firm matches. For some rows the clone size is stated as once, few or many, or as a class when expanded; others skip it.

CDR3nt: TGTGCCAGCAGCCAAGAGAGGAGGGGCTACTATGGCTACACCTTC
CDR3aa: CASSQERRGYYGYTF
v_gene: TRBV16
abundance: .
d_gene: .
j_gene: TRBJ1-2

CDR3nt: TGTGCCATCAGTGGAGGAAGCAATCAGCCCCAGCATTTT
CDR3aa: CAISGGSNQPQHF
v_gene: TRBV10-3
abundance: .
d_gene: .
j_gene: TRBJ1-5

CDR3nt: TGTGCCAGCAGTGACGATAGGAGTGAAAGCGGGAGGGTTGGCGAGCAGTACTTC
CDR3aa: CASSDDRSESGRVGEQYF
v_gene: TRBV25-1
abundance: .
d_gene: TRBD2
j_gene: TRBJ2-7

CDR3nt: TGTGCCAGCAGGAACAGGGCTCGCACTCAGCCCCAGCATTTT
CDR3aa: CASRNRARTQPQHF
v_gene: TRBV28
abundance: .
d_gene: .
j_gene: TRBJ1-5

CDR3nt: TGTGCCAGCAGCTTAGCCCCCCCGATACAGGATAGGGAGACCCAGTACTTC
CDR3aa: CASSLAPPIQDRETQYF
v_gene: TRBV11-2
abundance: .
d_gene: .
j_gene: TRBJ2-5

CDR3nt: TGTGCCAGCAGCTTCCAAAGCGGGGGGGGCACCGGGGAGCTGTTTTTT
CDR3aa: CASSFQSGGGTGELFF
v_gene: TRBV7-2
abundance: .
d_gene: TRBD2
j_gene: TRBJ2-2

CDR3nt: TGTGCCAGCAGTTTATACTACCAAGAGACCCAGTACTTC
CDR3aa: CASSLYYQETQYF
v_gene: TRBV27
abundance: .
d_gene: .
j_gene: TRBJ2-5

CDR3nt: TGTGCCAGCAGCCCCCGGACAGGGGAGGAGACCCAGTACTTC
CDR3aa: CASSPRTGEETQYF
v_gene: TRBV3-1/TRBV3-2
abundance: .
d_gene: TRBD1
j_gene: TRBJ2-5

CDR3nt: TGTGCCAGCAGCCCGGTCGACGGGGATTCACCCCTCCACTTT
CDR3aa: CASSPVDGDSPLHF
v_gene: TRBV3-1/TRBV3-2
abundance: .
d_gene: .
j_gene: TRBJ1-6

CDR3nt: TGTGTCTCGCAGGGGGCGGTCACAGATACGCAGTATTTT
CDR3aa: CVSQGAVTDTQYF
v_gene: TRBV6-5
abundance: .
d_gene: TRBD1
j_gene: TRBJ2-3

CDR3nt: TGTGCCAGCTCACGGGACAGAAATTCACCCCTCCACTTT
CDR3aa: CASSRDRNSPLHF
v_gene: TRBV18
abundance: .
d_gene: TRBD1
j_gene: TRBJ1-6

CDR3nt: TGTGCCAGCTCACTGGGCCTCACCGGGGAGCTGTTTTTT
CDR3aa: CASSLGLTGELFF
v_gene: TRBV18
abundance: .
d_gene: .
j_gene: TRBJ2-2

CDR3nt: TGTGCCAGGGGCTACAATGATGATTACACTGAAGCTTTCTTT
CDR3aa: CARGYNDDYTEAFF
v_gene: TRBV5-3
abundance: .
d_gene: .
j_gene: TRBJ1-1

CDR3nt: TGTGCCAGCAGCTCGGGACAGACCAATGAGCAGTTCTTC
CDR3aa: CASSSGQTNEQFF
v_gene: TRBV7-9
abundance: .
d_gene: TRBD1
j_gene: TRBJ2-1

CDR3nt: TGTGCCACCAGCAGAGGGAACAGGGGGGATACAGATACGCAGTATTTT
CDR3aa: CATSRGNRGDTDTQYF
v_gene: TRBV15
abundance: .
d_gene: TRBD1
j_gene: TRBJ2-3

CDR3nt: TGTGCCAGCAGTCCCAGACAGGGGGCTGCCTACGAGCAGTACTTC
CDR3aa: CASSPRQGAAYEQYF
v_gene: TRBV6-6
abundance: .
d_gene: TRBD1
j_gene: TRBJ2-7

CDR3nt: TGTGCCAGCAGTGATGAAGTAGGAGGGCCTCGCGGCACTGAAGCTTTCTTT
CDR3aa: CASSDEVGGPRGTEAFF
v_gene: TRBV25-1
abundance: .
d_gene: .
j_gene: TRBJ1-1

CDR3nt: TGTGCCAGCAAGAAGGGGGCAGGAGATACGCAGTATTTT
CDR3aa: CASKKGAGDTQYF
v_gene: TRBV27
abundance: .
d_gene: TRBD1
j_gene: TRBJ2-3

CDR3nt: TGCAGTGCTAGTGGGGCCTTAGGTGAAAAACTGTTTTTT
CDR3aa: CSASGALGEKLFF
v_gene: TRBV20-1
abundance: .
d_gene: .
j_gene: TRBJ1-4

CDR3nt: TGTGCCAGCAGTCCCGGGACTAGCGGGGGATACCTGAGCGAGCAGTACTTC
CDR3aa: CASSPGTSGGYLSEQYF
v_gene: TRBV2
abundance: .
d_gene: TRBD2
j_gene: TRBJ2-7

CDR3nt: TGCGCCAGCAGCTTGGGGCTAGCACGCACAGATACGCAGTATTTT
CDR3aa: CASSLGLARTDTQYF
v_gene: TRBV5-1
abundance: once
d_gene: .
j_gene: TRBJ2-3

CDR3nt: TGTGCCAGCAGCCCTGGGACACTGAGCTCCTACGAGCAGTACTTC
CDR3aa: CASSPGTLSSYEQYF
v_gene: TRBV11-2
abundance: .
d_gene: .
j_gene: TRBJ2-7

CDR3nt: TGTGCCAGCAGCTTAGGTTTCATGCAGGGCTACACCTTC
CDR3aa: CASSLGFMQGYTF
v_gene: TRBV7-2
abundance: .
d_gene: .
j_gene: TRBJ1-2

CDR3nt: TGTGCCAGCAGTGTCAACCGGGACAGGGGTAACACCGGGGAGCTGTTTTTT
CDR3aa: CASSVNRDRGNTGELFF
v_gene: TRBV6-4
abundance: .
d_gene: TRBD1
j_gene: TRBJ2-2

CDR3nt: TGCAGTGCTAGTGTTACAGGAAATAGCAATCAGCCCCAGCATTTT
CDR3aa: CSASVTGNSNQPQHF
v_gene: TRBV20-1
abundance: .
d_gene: .
j_gene: TRBJ1-5

CDR3nt: TGCGCCAGCAGCTCGAGGGCGGGAGCAGCCTACGAGCAGTACTTC
CDR3aa: CASSSRAGAAYEQYF
v_gene: TRBV5-1
abundance: .
d_gene: TRBD2
j_gene: TRBJ2-7

CDR3nt: TGTGCCAGCAGCTACAGGGGGGTGAGCACTGAAGCTTTCTTT
CDR3aa: CASSYRGVSTEAFF
v_gene: TRBV28
abundance: .
d_gene: TRBD1
j_gene: TRBJ1-1

CDR3nt: TGTGCCAGCTCACCTGGACTAGCGGGAGGGACTAGCACAGATACGCAGTATTTT
CDR3aa: CASSPGLAGGTSTDTQYF
v_gene: TRBV18
abundance: .
d_gene: TRBD2
j_gene: TRBJ2-3